This entry features one TCR beta chain sequence. The size of this beta chain means little, since it is a stray read in a library made for alpha chains. TCRdb used MiXCR to reprocess the RT-PCR reads, holding one entry per CDR3 protein. The top ten clones hold around 8% of a sample with approximately 6,000 distinct CDR3 sequences, about 89% of them seen once. This CDR3 has 15 residues. With V trimmed by 1 base and J by 3 bases, 2 bases remained unmatched. CDR1 and CDR2 (germline): SGHDT, YYEEEE. This rearrangement joins TRBV5-6 to TRBJ2-3, with 10 bases that match TRBD2. Sample: memory CD4+ T cells from blood. The source of this sequence is a female donor in good health, serving as a healthy control. In nucleotides, the CDR3 is TGTGCCAGCAGCTTGAGGGGACTAGCGACAGATACGCAGTATTTT. Translating gives CASSLRGLATDTQYF.